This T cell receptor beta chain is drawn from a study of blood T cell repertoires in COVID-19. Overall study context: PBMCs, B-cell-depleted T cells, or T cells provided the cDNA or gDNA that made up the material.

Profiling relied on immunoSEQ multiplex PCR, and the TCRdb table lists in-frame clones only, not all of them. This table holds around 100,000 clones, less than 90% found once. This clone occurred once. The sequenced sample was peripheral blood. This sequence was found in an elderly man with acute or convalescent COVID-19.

The CDR3 bases are TGCGCCAGCAGTGAGGGCTCGCTCTCCGGGGAGCTGTTTTTT. Its protein product is CASSEGSLSGELFF. The chain recombines TRBV10-2 with TRBJ2-2; D gene unclear. Per the germline V gene, CDR1 is WSHSY and CDR2 is SAAADI. This CDR3 is built from 14 residues. Trimming left V 2 bases short and J 6 bases short, with 10 bases between.